Only a few counts were recorded for the clone carrying this T cell receptor beta chain. The antigen is undetermined. Trimming cost V 4 bases and J 4 bases, with 12 bases left between them. The germline V gene has CDR1 SGHDT and CDR2 YYEEEE. The CDR3 totals 14 residues. This specimen belongs to a study of post-analysis software for immune sequencing data. About the study: Recorded disease courses covered relapsing-remitting, secondary progressive and progressive-relapsing multiple sclerosis. Some patients had no subtype annotation. Study-wide results and caveats: Significantly lower normalized Chao1 diversity was seen in multiple sclerosis patients than in controls. In patients, TRBV5-6, TRBV5-1 and TRBV20-1 belonged to roughly five TRBV segments found more frequently than in controls.

Unique molecular identifiers were carried by the TCR beta cDNA libraries. A population of roughly 0.9 to 11 million T cells gave rise to about half a million cDNA molecules. TCRdb called the PCR reads again in MiXCR, with one record for every CDR3 protein. The sample yields 650,000 to 850,000 distinct CDR3 sequences, about 50% seen once. The TCR was taken from a girl between 5 and 17 years old with multiple sclerosis. The J gene is TRBJ2-1, the V gene TRBV5-6; maybe TRBD2 (6 bases). Input material: blood. CDR3 sequence: CASSKGLPYNEQFF. The CDR3 DNA is TGTGCCAGCAGCAAGGGACTCCCTTACAATGAGCAGTTCTTC.